This T cell receptor beta chain was profiled in a study of T cell repertoires in cytomegalovirus infection. Study context: Used in the study were CMV epitopes, some recently identified and HLA-C-restricted, others well-studied and HLA-B-restricted. Through public TCR beta signatures, both CMV infection and matching HLA type were indicated. Study results and caveats: In two of eight donors, the top clonotype was HLA-C-restricted CMV-specific. Adding up the frequency of public TCR beta families identified people who carried CMV plus the relevant HLA.

This clonotype was seen repeatedly, ten times or more. Its antigen is not identified. MiXCR, run by TCRdb on the reads, gives a single entry per CDR3 protein. Of about a million distinct CDR3 sequences in the sample, more than 25% are singletons; the top ten hold roughly an eighth. Germline values: CDR1 MNHNS, CDR2 SASEGT. This CDR3 is 14 amino acids long. V dropped 6 bases and J dropped 5 bases, with 14 bases sitting between them. The V and J genes are TRBV6-1 and TRBJ2-1; D uncertain. The receptor comes from a human donor in good health (CMV status not recorded). Some clones in this sample may be carry-over from other donors' samples. The sequenced sample was cultured CD8+ T cells from PBMCs, obtained from culture after CMV antigen stimulation. For the CDR3, the DNA is TGTGCCAGCAGCTCTCAGTGGGCAGACAATGAGCAGTTCTTC. Amino acids: CASSSQWADNEQFF.